This record looks at one T cell receptor beta chain sequence and its context. These data are taken from a study of blood T cell repertoires in COVID-19. Germline lookup yields CDR1 SGHTA and CDR2 FQGNSA. The CDR3 sequence is 14 residues long. V shed 1 base, J shed 2 bases, and the junction held 1 base outside the gene matches. Repertoires were generated with immunoSEQ multiplex PCR, while TCRdb's copy carries only in-frame clones and drops some. The repertoire includes roughly 80,000 clones, over 80% of them detected once, and approximately 6.2% sits in the top ten. The receptor was derived from a man aged 55 to 70 with active or convalescent COVID-19. This chain uses TRBV7-2 with TRBJ1-1; the match to TRBD1 covers 7 bases. Sequencing was done on a sample of peripheral blood. CDR3 sequence reads: CASSLGTGNTEAFF. The CDR3 nucleotides read TGTGCCAGCAGCTTAGGGACAGGTAACACTGAAGCTTTCTTT.